The following is a TCR beta chain sequence with its context. What antigen it recognizes has not been identified. No qualities accompany the bases; no much larger clone lies one base away. Genomic DNA served as template for TCR beta VDJ combination and CDR3 sequence profiling. An Illumina HiSeq 2000 was the platform used for TCR repertoire sequencing. Processing in the source paper ran as follows. Repertoire assessment relied on Simpson's diversity index, CDR3 size and DJ length profiles, and TRBV/TRBJ rearrangement plots. The most abundant DNA sequence in the deep sequencing data was defined as the immunodominant clone. CDR3 amino acid sequences were screened for sharing across subjects and compared with published repertoires and the VDJdb database. The public reads were reprocessed in TCRdb via fastp at Q25 and MiXCR, keeping in-frame beta chains. Rows with one shared CDR3 protein collapse into an entry with the most common genes and DNA. Clone size and V and J calls follow TCRdb, not the original study. This sample is represented by under 200,000 distinct CDR3 sequences; around 48% of them were singletons. The ten biggest clones cover more than 30% of the sample.

This entry comes from a study of CD8+CD57+ T cells in acquired aplastic anemia (dated by TCRdb to the late 2010s). Broadly, across the study: A mean of approximately 2.9 ug of DNA, ranging from about 0.2 to 27.4 ug, was extracted from sorted CD4+ and CD8+ cells. A CD8+CD57+ expansion meant a frequency higher than the mean frequency seen in healthy subjects. Broader findings and caveats from the paper: Around 28 CD8+ CDR3 sequences were found to be shared between patients and controls, but these sequences appeared to be highly expressed in patients and within the immunodominant clones of the patients. CD8+ Simpson's diversity did not differ significantly between patients and healthy controls (P=0.060).

Expansion of CD8+CD57+ cells had been shown by flow cytometry in the patients chosen for sequencing. Severe acquired aplastic anemia was diagnosed in all patients according to International Study of Aplastic Anemia and Agranulocytosis and Camitta criteria. No therapy had been received by the patients at the time of blood sampling. In this study, sorted CD4+ and CD8+ T cells from the blood of healthy subjects and of severe aplastic anemia patients had their TCR repertoires deep-sequenced. Patients were enrolled under clinicaltrials.gov protocols 00001620, 01623167, 00001397, 00071045, 00081523 and 00961064 in the USA. Ficoll-Paque density gradient centrifugation was used to isolate peripheral blood mononuclear cells. Before DNA extraction, CD4+ and CD8+ T cells were sorted by FACS or by magnetic beads. Counted from cysteine to phenylalanine, this CDR3 has 16 amino acids. Left in the record is the CDR3 DNA by itself, 48 bases read in frame from the first base. Deletion took 0 bases off V and 2 bases off J, with a span of 14 bases between the germline ends. Looking up the germline V gene yields CDR1 SGDLS and CDR2 YYNGEE.

The sequence was obtained from a human donor with aplastic anemia. What was sequenced was sorted CD4+, CD8+, or CD8+CD57+ T cells (not recorded which) from PBMCs. The V and J genes are TRBV9 and TRBJ2-5, with the identity of the D gene unclear. The CDR3 region reads CASSVVPSGGQETQYF. The sequenced DNA: TGTGCCAGCAGCGTAGTGCCGTCTGGCGGACAAGAGACCCAGTACTTC. The CDR3 plus the reference TRBV9 and TRBJ2-5 genes for the other parts give the full variable domain: DSGVTQTPKHLITATGQRVTLRCSPRSGDLSVYWYQQSLDQGLQFLIQYYNGEERAKGNILERFSAQQFPDLHSELNLSSLELGDSALYFCASSVVPSGGQETQYFGPGTRLLVL.